This T cell receptor (beta chain) is drawn from a study of cytomegalovirus exposure and HLA in healthy donors. Overall study context: An earlier analysis found some 120 million unique TCR beta sequences from around 180 million T cells.

The primer mix had 60 Vbeta and 13 Jbeta primers. Sequenced by immunoSEQ multiplex PCR; TCRdb stores in-frame clones only, minus some. The sample shows about 140,000 clones, roughly 88% of them seen only once. The study, taken as a whole, reports: Most TCR sequences were uncommon, yet certain public TCRs appeared in many donors. The records held CMV serostatus as the only immune exposure information.

CDR3 size: 12 residues. Germline-derived CDR1 and CDR2 are SQVTM and ANQGSEA. Losses at the gene ends were 7 bases for V and 4 bases for J; bases not matched to a gene: 6. Of note for this clone: The antigen remains undetermined.

The chain couples TRBV29-1 to TRBJ1-1; 7 nucleotides agree with TRBD1. This clonotype was obtained from a woman aged 40-49 years in good health and CMV-seronegative. Sequencing used PBMCs. CDR3 DNA sequence: TGCAGCGAGCAGGGGGATAGCACTGAAGCTTTCTTT. This codes for CSEQGDSTEAFF.